Below, 18 T cell receptor beta chains from the same sample are listed, as sequenced in a study of cytomegalovirus exposure and HLA in healthy donors. The PCR made use of 60 Vbeta and 13 Jbeta primers. TCRdb's copy holds only in-frame clones and misses some; the assay was immunoSEQ multiplex PCR. The sample has roughly 110,000 clones; roughly 80% are singletons. The specimen was PBMCs. These receptors all come from a man aged 30-40 years in good health and CMV-seronegative.

This chain links TRBV6-1 with TRBJ1-3, with 9 bases identical to TRBD1. The germline V gene encodes CDR1 MNHNS and CDR2 SASEGT. The CDR3 loop spans 15 amino acids. Losses at the gene ends were 5 bases for V and 4 bases for J; bases not matched to a gene: 6. This chain's CDR3 is CASSSSGTGGNTIYF. The CDR3, as DNA: TGTGCCAGCAGTTCGAGCGGGACAGGGGGAAACACCATATATTTT.

The V and J genes are TRBV4-1 and TRBJ2-1; 9 bases are shared with TRBD1. The ends lost 2 bases at V and 9 bases at J; junction bases unmatched: 8. CDR3 length: 15 residues. Germline V gives CDR1 MGHRA, CDR2 YSYEKL. In nucleotides, the CDR3 is TGCGCCAGCAGCCAAACCGGGACAGGGTCCCTTGAGCAGTTCTTC. Amino acid sequence: CASSQTGTGSLEQFF.

This clone came up once. The chain has TRBV2 and TRBJ1-6, with D hard to call. Germline loops: CDR1 SNHLY, CDR2 FYNNEI. This CDR3 comprises 14 residues. The V and J ends lost 8 bases and 0 bases respectively, with 8 bases between them. The CDR3 DNA reads TGTGCCAGCCGGCCGGGCTCCTATAATTCACCCCTCCACTTT. It specifies CASRPGSYNSPLHF.

The rearrangement links TRBV6-5 to TRBJ1-6; D remains unclear. This CDR3 contains 14 residues. Per the germline V gene, CDR1 is MNHEY and CDR2 is SVGAGI. With 5 bases removed from V and 11 bases from J, the gap between germline ends came to 16 bases. CDR3 nucleotides: TGTGCCAGCAGTGAAGAGTTGCAGGCAGCACCCCTCCACTTT. It encodes CASSEELQAAPLHF.

The V and J genes are TRBV19 and TRBJ2-3; D ambiguous. This CDR3 spans 12 amino acids. CDR1 LNHDA and CDR2 SQIVND come from the germline V gene (reference sequence). The V end was cut by 5 bases, the J end by 6 bases, with 9 bases between. CDR3 region: CASSFLLDTQYF. The CDR3 nucleotides are TGTGCCAGTAGTTTCCTTCTCGATACGCAGTATTTT.

The genes are TRBV11-3 and TRBJ2-7, with D hard to call. Germline CDR1 and CDR2: SGHNT and YENEEA. This CDR3 is built from 12 residues. V was pared by 1 base and J by 8 bases, with 9 bases between. The CDR3 DNA follows: TGTGCCAGCAGCTTAGGCCAGAACAAGCAGTACTTC. It is translated as CASSLGQNKQYF.

The chain couples TRBV28 to TRBJ1-1; TRBD1 aligns across 9 bases. The CDR3 covers 14 residues. CDR1 MDHEN and CDR2 SYDVKM come from the germline V gene. V lost 4 bases, J lost 1 base, and 1 base stayed unmatched. The CDR3 DNA reads TGTGCCAGCAGTTCGGACAGGGGGAACACTGAAGCTTTCTTT. This translates into CASSSDRGNTEAFF. Full variable domain (outside the CDR3, taken from reference TRBV28 and TRBJ1-1): DVKVTQSSRYLVKRTGEKVFLECVQDMDHENMFWYRQDPGLGLRLIYFSYDVKMKEKGDIPEGYSVSREKKERFSLILESASTNQTSMYLCASSSDRGNTEAFFGQGTRLTVV.

A single count supports this clone. V and J are TRBV9 and TRBJ2-5; possible D gene TRBD2, 5 bases. Germline CDR1 reads SGDLS; CDR2 reads YYNGEE. The length of the CDR3 is 13 residues. With 0 bases removed from V and 9 bases from J, the gap between germline ends came to 12 bases. CDR3 sequence (DNA): TGTGCCAGCAGCGTAGGCCCCTCCGGGGCCCAGTACTTC. It codes for CASSVGPSGAQYF.

This clone was seen once. The rearrangement links TRBV6-5 to TRBJ1-1; no firm D call. From germline, CDR1 is MNHEY and CDR2 SVGAGI. The length of the CDR3 is 14 residues. V lost 6 bases and J lost 3, with 14 bases in between. The CDR3 is CASRLGNIYTEAFF. The CDR3 bases are TGTGCCAGCAGACTCGGGAATATTTACACTGAAGCTTTCTTT.

This clone has more than one count but fewer than ten. V usage is TRBV7-2 and J usage is TRBJ2-4, with D tentatively TRBD1 (6 bases). Per germline, CDR1 SGHTA and CDR2 FQGNSA. The CDR3 has 14 residues. The ends were cut back, 5 bases at V and 4 bases at J, with 12 bases in the middle. The CDR3 here is CASSPQQGKNIQYF. CDR3 nucleotides: TGTGCCAGCAGCCCACAGCAGGGGAAAAACATTCAGTACTTC. Combining the CDR3 with reference TRBV7-2 and TRBJ2-4 gives the whole variable domain GAGVSQSPSNKVTEKGKDVELRCDPISGHTALYWYRQSLGQGLEFLIYFQGNSAPDKSGLPSDRFSAERTGGSVSTLTIQRTQQEDSAVYLCASSPQQGKNIQYFGAGTRLSVL.

V is TRBV4-2 and J is TRBJ2-2; D is perhaps TRBD2 (6 bases). Germline lookup yields CDR1 LGHNA and CDR2 YNFKEQ. V was cut by 1 base and J by 6 bases, with 9 bases left in between. The CDR3 is made up of 14 amino acids. CDR3 sequence: CASSQGRGAGELFF. The DNA of the CDR3 is TGTGCCAGCAGCCAAGGGCGCGGGGCCGGGGAGCTGTTTTTT.

The chain is built from TRBV11-2 and TRBJ1-5; D ambiguous. The germline V gene encodes CDR1 SGHAT and CDR2 FQNNGV. V was trimmed by 0 bases and J by 7 bases, leaving 7 bases between them. The CDR3 sequence is 13 residues long. CDR3 coding DNA: TGTGCCAGCAGCTTAGATCACGGGCAGCCCCAGCATTTT. This encodes CASSLDHGQPQHF.

The chain joins TRBV28 to TRBJ1-2, with D perhaps TRBD1 (6 bases). From germline, CDR1 is MDHEN and CDR2 SYDVKM. V lost 7 bases, J lost 0 bases, and 15 bases lay in between. This CDR3 has 15 amino acids. The CDR3 nucleotides are TGTGCCAGCAAACGTACAGGGACCGCTAACTATGGCTACACCTTC. Translation gives CASKRTGTANYGYTF.

This clone has just a few counts. The V call is TRBV7-9, the J call TRBJ1-1; maybe TRBD1 (6 bases). The CDR3 is 13 residues long. The ends were cut back, 7 bases at V and 0 bases at J, with 9 bases in the middle. Germline V gene lookup returns CDR1 SEHNR and CDR2 FQNEAQ (reference sequence). The CDR3 nucleotides read TGTGCCAGCAAGGACAGAGTGAACACTGAAGCTTTCTTT. It encodes CASKDRVNTEAFF. The variable domain in full, with the rest retrieved from reference TRBV7-9 and TRBJ1-1, is DTGVSQNPRHKITKRGQNVTFRCDPISEHNRLYWYRQTLGQGPEFLTYFQNEAQLEKSRLLSDRFSAERPKGSFSTLEIQRTEQGDSAMYLCASKDRVNTEAFFGQGTRLTVV.

This sequence joins TRBV28 and TRBJ2-1; 7 bases line up with TRBD2. This CDR3 has 15 amino acids. Per the germline V gene, CDR1 is MDHEN and CDR2 is SYDVKM. The V segment lost 4 bases and the J segment 7 bases; nucleotides outside the gene matches: 10. CDR3 region: CASSSLGRERNEQFF. Written as DNA, the CDR3 is TGTGCCAGCAGTTCCCTGGGGCGGGAGAGGAATGAGCAGTTCTTC.

The gene calls are TRBV4-1 and TRBJ2-7; TRBD2 might be the D (5 bases). This CDR3 spans 13 amino acids. Trimming took off 4 bases at V and 5 bases at J, with 12 bases between the two ends. From germline, CDR1 is MGHRA and CDR2 YSYEKL. The CDR3 region is CASSRLTSDEQYF. The CDR3 DNA follows: TGCGCCAGCAGCCGCCTTACTAGTGACGAGCAGTACTTC.

The chain employs TRBV4-1 and TRBJ1-1; 8 bases align to TRBD1. V trimming: 0 bases; J trimming: 3 bases; junction bases outside the gene matches: 3. The CDR3 extends over 15 amino acids. Germline CDR1 is MGHRA and CDR2 is YSYEKL. CDR3: CASSQDRGLDTEAFF. CDR3 sequence (DNA): TGCGCCAGCAGCCAAGACAGGGGGCTGGACACTGAAGCTTTCTTT.

The V gene is TRBV6-1, the J gene TRBJ2-7, with D perhaps TRBD1 (6 bases). The length of the CDR3 is 13 residues. CDR1 and CDR2 (germline): MNHNS, SASEGT. Trimming stripped 2 bases from V and 6 bases from J, with 11 bases between. The CDR3 coding sequence is TGTGCCAGCAGTGAAAGGGACATTGGCGAGCAGTACTTC. This gives the protein CASSERDIGEQYF.